The clone carrying this T cell receptor (beta chain) occurred a few times. Its matching antigen is unknown. These data come from a study of blood T cells in healthy people across ages. Looking at the study overall: Per every two T cells, about one barcoded beta molecule was captured by template switching.

Next came a second PCR, run for about 7 to 12 cycles, which used a sample-barcoded 5' primer along with a J-beta primer mix. All cDNA molecules were each tagged by a template-switch adaptor with 12 random nucleotides. TCRdb reanalysed the 5' RACE reads using MiXCR and keeps one entry per CDR3 protein. Counted here are 1.5 million to 2 million distinct CDR3 sequences, over 25% occurring once; the ten biggest clones make up about 8%. Study-level points and caveats: Observed TCR beta diversity per million T cells went down as age went up. This fall followed a roughly linear course with age.

There were healthy Caucasian individuals from Russia, aged 6 to 90, serving as donors. Germline CDR1 reads MNHEY; CDR2 reads SVGAGI. After removal of 6 bases from V and 2 bases from J, the junction contained 7 bases not matched to a gene. The CDR3 consists of 16 residues. Sequencing used blood. This clonotype was obtained from a woman aged 25 to 39 in good health. The chain joins TRBV6-5 to TRBJ2-1; 10 bases are shared with TRBD2. CDR3: CASRLAGGWPYNEQFF. The DNA of the CDR3 is TGTGCCAGCAGGTTAGCGGGAGGATGGCCCTACAATGAGCAGTTCTTC.